This T cell receptor beta chain was documented in a study of blood T cell repertoires in COVID-19. Study context: Acute and convalescent COVID-19 specimens originated in the United States, Italy and Spain.

Assay: immunoSEQ multiplex PCR; the TCRdb copy retains only in-frame clones and omits some. The profile covers more than 250,000 clones, with around 82% appearing a single time and 1.2% taken by the ten largest. The CDR3 totals 16 residues. Trimming removed 0 bases at V and 5 bases at J, with 13 bases between. Germline CDR1 MRHNA, CDR2 SNTAGT. Sequencing was carried out using peripheral blood. The chain is built from TRBV6-4 and TRBJ2-2; tentatively, D is TRBD1 (5 bases). This TCR was sampled from a woman in her forties or fifties with acute or convalescent COVID-19. The CDR3 here is CASSDSSRGSTGELFF. CDR3 DNA sequence: TGTGCCAGCAGTGACTCGAGTAGGGGAAGTACCGGGGAGCTGTTTTTT.